Each of the 13 T cell receptor beta chains below was sequenced from the same sample in a study of shared clonotypes between healthy human individuals. Sequenced by immunoSEQ multiplex PCR; TCRdb stores in-frame clones only, minus some. The sample yields more than 1.2 million clones, 98% seen once. The specimen was naive CD4+ T cells sorted from blood. Stated subset: CD45RA+ positively selected. All receptors derive from a man in his thirties or forties in good health.

The rearrangement uses TRBV15 and TRBJ2-1; D is uncertain. The CDR3 totals 12 residues. Germline V lookup: CDR1 LNHNV, CDR2 YYDKDF (reference sequence). V lost 0 bases and J 7 bases, leaving 4 bases between the germline ends. CDR3 loop: CATSRDWNEQFF. DNA for the CDR3: TGTGCCACCAGCAGAGATTGGAATGAGCAGTTCTTC. Complete variable domain (other parts from reference TRBV15 and TRBJ2-1): DAMVIQNPRYQVTQFGKPVTLSCSQTLNHNVMYWYQQKSSQAPKLLFHYYDKDFNNEADTPDNFQSRRPNTSFCFLDIRSPGLGDTAMYLCATSRDWNEQFFGPGTRLTVL.

The rearrangement joins TRBV15 to TRBJ2-7; tentatively, D is TRBD2 (7 bases). Germline lookup yields CDR1 LNHNV and CDR2 YYDKDF (reference sequence). The CDR3 is 14 amino acids. Trimming took off 8 bases at V and 6 bases at J, with 20 bases between the two ends. The CDR3 DNA reads TGTGCCACCTCCCGGGGGGCCGACCCCCGCGAGCAGTACTTC. Its protein is CATSRGADPREQYF.

The chain links TRBV28 to TRBJ2-6; D is unresolved. Between the trimmed V and J ends, which lost 5 bases and 0 bases, there was a span of 14 bases. The CDR3 consists of 17 residues. The germline CDR1 and CDR2 sequences are MDHEN and SYDVKM. The CDR3 loop is CASSPRRLHSGANVLTF. CDR3 DNA: TGTGCCAGCAGTCCTAGACGTCTTCACTCTGGGGCCAACGTCCTGACTTTC.

V usage is TRBV18 and J usage is TRBJ2-1, with 7 bases matching TRBD2. Losses at the gene ends were 3 bases for V and 0 bases for J; bases not matched to a gene: 14. This CDR3 has 19 residues. Germline CDR1 KGHSH, CDR2 LQKENI. Here the CDR3 reads CASSPFNLGLAVSYNEQFF. Written as DNA, the CDR3 is TGTGCCAGCTCACCGTTTAATCTAGGTCTAGCGGTCTCCTACAATGAGCAGTTCTTC.

This chain joins TRBV13 and TRBJ2-7; no definite D call. V shed 5 bases and J shed 0 bases, with 11 bases lying between them. From germline, CDR1 is PRHDT and CDR2 FYEKMQ (reference sequence). There are 14 residues in the CDR3. The CDR3 reads CASSQDRGSYEQYF. The CDR3 DNA reads TGTGCCAGCAGCCAAGACCGTGGCTCCTACGAGCAGTACTTC. Combining the CDR3 with reference TRBV13 and TRBJ2-7 gives the whole variable domain AAGVIQSPRHLIKEKRETATLKCYPIPRHDTVYWYQQGPGQDPQFLISFYEKMQSDKGSIPDRFSAQQFSDYHSELNMSSLELGDSALYFCASSQDRGSYEQYFGPGTRLTVT.

The genes are TRBV9 and TRBJ1-2; 7 bases match TRBD1. CDR1 and CDR2 from the germline V gene are SGDLS and YYNGEE. This CDR3 is built from 14 residues. V lost 2 bases and J lost 7; bases outside the gene matches: 8. CDR3 nucleotides: TGTGCCAGCAGCGTGATACAGGGGATTGCTGGCTACACCTTC. Encoded protein: CASSVIQGIAGYTF.

This rearrangement joins TRBV9 to TRBJ2-2; D is tentatively TRBD1 or TRBD2 (6 bases each). CDR1 is SGDLS and CDR2 is YYNGEE in the germline V gene. V was clipped by 5 bases and J by 2 bases, with 19 bases between them. The CDR3 covers 17 residues. The CDR3: CASRDPKQGLNTGELFF. The CDR3 nucleotides read TGTGCCAGCAGGGATCCCAAACAGGGACTCAACACCGGGGAGCTGTTTTTT.

The gene calls are TRBV28 and TRBJ2-7; tentatively, D is TRBD2 (6 bases). The germline CDR1 and CDR2 sequences are MDHEN and SYDVKM. Trimming removed 4 bases at V and 3 bases at J, with 16 bases between. This CDR3 comprises 15 residues. As DNA, the CDR3 is TGTGCCAGCAGTTCAGGAGGGTCTCGATACTACGAGCAGTACTTC. This gives the protein CASSSGGSRYYEQYF.

The chain is built from TRBV5-4 and TRBJ2-3, with 8 bases aligning to TRBD2. This CDR3 has 16 amino acids. Germline V gives CDR1 SGHNT, CDR2 YYREEE (reference sequence). Trimming cost V 2 bases and J 2 bases; bases outside gene matches: 7. The chain's CDR3 is CASSFPGLETTDTQYF. CDR3 nucleotide sequence: TGTGCCAGCAGCTTCCCGGGACTAGAAACCACAGATACGCAGTATTTT.

The chain recombines TRBV30 with TRBJ2-3; 7 bases align to TRBD1. Germline values: CDR1 GTSNPN, CDR2 SVGIG (reference sequence). With V trimmed by 4 bases and J by 4 bases, 2 bases remained unmatched. The CDR3 runs 12 residues. The CDR3 here is CAWTTGADTQYF. The CDR3 DNA follows: TGTGCCTGGACAACAGGGGCAGATACGCAGTATTTT.

The J gene is TRBJ2-7, the V gene TRBV14; tentatively, D is TRBD2 (6 bases). Per germline, CDR1 SGHDN and CDR2 FVKESK. The CDR3 is 13 residues long. V dropped 5 bases and J dropped 7 bases, with 15 bases sitting between them. The CDR3 DNA is TGTGCCAGCAGCTGGACACGGGGGACGGAGCAGTACTTC. Translating gives CASSWTRGTEQYF. Supplemented by reference TRBV14 and TRBJ2-7, the full variable domain reads EAGVTQFPSHSVIEKGQTVTLRCDPISGHDNLYWYRRVMGKEIKFLLHFVKESKQDESGMPNNRFLAERTGGTYSTLKVQPAELEDSGVYFCASSWTRGTEQYFGPGTRLTVT.

The rearrangement links TRBV6-5 to TRBJ2-1, with TRBD2 matching 11 bases. The germline CDR1 and CDR2 sequences are MNHEY and SVGAGI. Unmatched junction bases numbered 8, after V lost 5 bases and J lost 8 bases. This CDR3 has 15 amino acids. Here the CDR3 DNA reads TGTGCCAGCAGTATACTAGCGGGAGTAAACGATGAGCAGTTCTTC. Its translation is CASSILAGVNDEQFF.

The sample holds one count of this clone. The V and J genes are TRBV12-2 and TRBJ2-1; the DNA was not used to check the table's D call, TRBD2. TRBV12-2 corresponds to a pseudogene. CDR3 length equals 18 residues. This chain's CDR3 is CASRSGVQTSNIRGEQFF. The CDR3 DNA is TGTGCAAGTCGCTCGGGGGTCCAGACTAGCAACATCCGGGGTGAGCAGTTCTTC.